A selection of T cell receptor beta chains follows, all from one sample in a study of OX40 agonist ivuxolimab in advanced cancers. Using immunoSEQ multiplex PCR, the repertoire was profiled, and TCRdb retains in-frame clones only, with some absent. Among some 13,000 clones listed, roughly 89% were seen once. The sequencing here drew on CD4+ or CD8+ T cells sorted from blood, taken in a trial of the OX40 agonist ivuxolimab. The receptors derive from an adult with an advanced solid tumor such as melanoma, head and neck, liver or kidney cancer. Both conserved end residues are part of each CDR3. The order of the fields is V gene, D gene, J gene, CDR3 protein. A D gene is named only where the DNA matches it firmly.

V: TRBV27
D: TRBD1
J: TRBJ2-7
CDR3: CASSLGGTGHYEQYF

V: TRBV5-1
D: -
J: TRBJ1-4
CDR3: CASSLSVTNEKLFF

V: TRBV7-8
D: -
J: TRBJ1-6
CDR3: CASSLRGITFSYNSPLHF

V: TRBV5-4
D: -
J: TRBJ2-6
CDR3: CASSLRTISGANVLTF

V: TRBV21-1
D: -
J: TRBJ2-7
CDR3: CASSGGQCDEQYF

V: TRBV5-6
D: -
J: TRBJ2-1
CDR3: CASSLDRGAFYNEQFF

V: TRBV4-1
D: -
J: TRBJ1-4
CDR3: CASSHTLRRTRDEKLFF

V: TRBV10-3
D: TRBD2
J: TRBJ2-2
CDR3: CASTAGQRGTGELFF

V: TRBV5-1
D: -
J: TRBJ2-2
CDR3: CASYRAQTGELFF

V: TRBV25-1
D: -
J: TRBJ2-5
CDR3: CASRARLGVDDSETQYF

V: TRBV5-6
D: -
J: TRBJ1-5
CDR3: CASSMGPSAPQPQHF

V: TRBV19
D: TRBD2
J: TRBJ2-1
CDR3: CASSGASGGTFYNEQFF

V: TRBV19
D: TRBD1
J: TRBJ1-3
CDR3: CASSMGTVGGSGNTIYF

V: TRBV7-6
D: -
J: TRBJ1-1
CDR3: CASSFGGVNTEAFF